These 13 T cell receptor beta chains share one sample of origin, sequenced in a study of blood T cells in healthy people across ages. For the second PCR, which ran for roughly 6 to 11 cycles, a sample-barcoded 5' primer and a J-beta primer mix were used. TCRdb independently ran MiXCR on the 5' RACE reads; one entry per CDR3 protein. The sample lists some 930,000 distinct CDR3 sequences; 25% to 30% were seen once. The data were also submitted as part of a second study, on T cells of mothers and their children.

The sample consisted of blood. These TCRs come from a woman in her thirties or forties in good health.

J is TRBJ2-3 and V is TRBV5-1; 9 nucleotides line up with TRBD2. Germline lookup yields CDR1 SGHRS and CDR2 YFSETQ. The CDR3 sequence is 16 residues long. Trimming cost V 0 bases and J 3 bases; bases outside gene matches: 5. This chain's CDR3 is CASSLAAAGGTDTQYF. The CDR3 coding sequence is TGCGCCAGCAGCTTGGCCGCAGCGGGGGGTACAGATACGCAGTATTTT. The variable domain in full, with the rest retrieved from reference TRBV5-1 and TRBJ2-3, is KAGVTQTPRYLIKTRGQQVTLSCSPISGHRSVSWYQQTPGQGLQFLFEYFSETQRNKGNFPGRFSGRQFSNSRSEMNVSTLELGDSALYLCASSLAAAGGTDTQYFGPGTRLTVL.

This clonotype was counted ten times or more. The chain recombines TRBV12-3 or TRBV12-4 with TRBJ2-1, with a tentative D call TRBD1 (5 bases). The CDR3 is 13 amino acids. V dropped 6 bases and J dropped 4 bases, with 10 bases sitting between them. In nucleotides, the CDR3 is TGTGCCAGCAGATCACAGGATTACAATGAGCAGTTCTTC. Translation gives CASRSQDYNEQFF.

About this clonotype itself: This could be a read error, since a much larger clone is one nucleotide away. The J gene is TRBJ2-3, the V gene TRBV29-1; no firm D call. CDR3 length: 12 amino acids. In germline, CDR1 is SQVTM, CDR2 ANQGSEA. V was trimmed by 7 bases and J by 3 bases, leaving 11 bases between them. As DNA, the CDR3 is TGCAGCGGTCTTGACGGTACAGATACGCAGTATTTT. Its translation: CSGLDGTDTQYF.

This clonotype was observed at least ten times. The chain links TRBV20-1 to TRBJ2-6, with 8 bases lining up with TRBD1. Germline CDR1 reads DFQATT; CDR2 reads SNEGSKA (reference sequence). V was pared by 6 bases and J by 0 bases, with 7 bases of the junction left unmatched. This CDR3 has 16 amino acids. CDR3 region: CSAKGQVGSGANVLTF. In DNA form, the CDR3 reads TGCAGTGCCAAGGGACAGGTGGGCTCTGGGGCCAACGTCCTGACTTTC.

The gene calls are TRBV25-1 and TRBJ1-2, with D possibly being TRBD1 (6 bases). V was cut by 6 bases and J by 0 bases, with 14 bases left in between. The CDR3 runs 15 residues. Germline V gives CDR1 MGHDK, CDR2 SYGVNS. This chain's CDR3 is CASSEHREPNYGYTF. The CDR3 DNA reads as TGTGCCAGCAGCGAACACAGGGAGCCTAACTATGGCTACACCTTC.

Of note for this clonotype: One junction end disagrees with the germline gene, perhaps due to a read error. The chain couples TRBV7-8 to TRBJ2-1, with 8 bases matching TRBD1. CDR1 and CDR2 (germline): SGHVS, FQNEAQ. CDR3 length equals 16 residues. DNA for the CDR3: TGTGCCAACAGCTTAGTCAGGGGGCGATCCACCTACGAGCAGTTCTTC. Its translation: CANSLVRGRSTYEQFF.

On this clonotype: This clone may be a read error of a much larger clone one base away. The chain links TRBV5-1 to TRBJ2-1; D gene ambiguous. The ends were cut back, 0 bases at V and 6 bases at J, with 10 bases in the middle. Germline lookup yields CDR1 SGHRS and CDR2 YFSETQ. The CDR3 loop spans 14 amino acids. The CDR3 DNA follows: TGCGCCAGCAGCTTGGGGCTAACGGGCAATGAGCAGTTCTTC. Protein: CASSLGLTGNEQFF.

This clonotype appeared many times. The gene calls are TRBV28 and TRBJ1-5, with 7 bases that match TRBD1. Germline CDR1 and CDR2: MDHEN and SYDVKM. This CDR3 spans 15 amino acids. Trimming took 6 bases from V and 0 from J; bases not matched to a gene: 5. The CDR3 here is CASRGGTVSNQPQHF. CDR3 bases: TGTGCCAGCAGGGGTGGGACAGTTAGCAATCAGCCCCAGCATTTT. Full variable domain (missing parts from reference TRBV28 and TRBJ1-5): DVKVTQSSRYLVKRTGEKVFLECVQDMDHENMFWYRQDPGLGLRLIYFSYDVKMKEKGDIPEGYSVSREKKERFSLILESASTNQTSMYLCASRGGTVSNQPQHFGDGTRLSIL.

This clonotype was recorded at least ten times. J is TRBJ2-1 and V is TRBV5-1; 7 bases agree with TRBD1. The CDR3 spans 12 residues. The germline V gene has CDR1 SGHRS and CDR2 YFSETQ. V dropped 4 bases and J dropped 8; count of bases not matched to a gene: 3. CDR3 DNA sequence: TGCGCCAGCAGCCCAACAGGGGATGAGCAGTTCTTC. Translating gives CASSPTGDEQFF.

This clonotype was detected only a few times. This chain links TRBV28 with TRBJ2-4; TRBD2 matches at 14 bases. Trimming took 4 bases from V and 8 from J; bases not matched to a gene: 7. Germline V gene data show CDR1 as MDHEN and CDR2 as SYDVKM. This CDR3 contains 16 residues. The CDR3: CASSSPGTSGGYIQYF. The CDR3 coding sequence is TGTGCCAGCAGTTCCCCCGGGACTAGCGGGGGTTACATTCAGTACTTC.

At least ten counts were recorded for this clonotype. The rearrangement joins TRBV15 to TRBJ1-2; tentatively, D is TRBD1 (6 bases). In germline, CDR1 is LNHNV, CDR2 YYDKDF (reference sequence). V dropped 9 bases and J dropped 3 bases, with 14 bases sitting between them. This CDR3 spans 13 amino acids. The DNA for the CDR3 is TGTGCCACTCGGGAGGGGGTGGACTATGGCTACACCTTC. Residues: CATREGVDYGYTF.

A word on this clonotype: A read error may be the cause here, since a much bigger clone is one base away. The chain uses TRBV4-1 and TRBJ2-7; D may be TRBD1 (5 bases). The DNA matches TRBJ2-5 better at its end, which makes the J call doubtful. The germline V gene encodes CDR1 MGHRA and CDR2 YSYEKL. The CDR3 sequence is 15 residues long. The CDR3 region is CASSQERAGRETQYF. CDR3 nucleotide sequence: TGCGCCAGCAGCCAAGAACGGGCAGGGCGAGAGACCCAGTACTTC.

This clonotype showed up many times. The V call is TRBV7-8, the J call TRBJ2-1, with D possibly matching TRBD1 (6 bases). This CDR3 comprises 15 residues. Germline V lookup: CDR1 SGHVS, CDR2 FQNEAQ. Trimming shortened V by 4 bases and J by 8 bases, and 18 bases separated the two germline ends. As DNA, the CDR3 is TGTGCCAGCAGCTCTAGTGGCAGGGGTTGGGATGAGCAGTTCTTC. This gives the protein CASSSSGRGWDEQFF.